The 22 T cell receptor beta chains below come from one sample, sequenced in a study of shared clonotypes between healthy human individuals. Naive-designated CD8 cells lacked CD45RO, were positively enriched for CCR7, and omitted terminally differentiated effector memory CD45RA+ cells. Produced via immunoSEQ multiplex PCR; TCRdb's table is partial and in-frame only. The sample has some 600,000 clones; about 95% are singletons. Material for sequencing was naive CD8+ T cells sorted from blood. These receptors all come from a woman younger than 45 in good health.

CDR3 DNA sequence: TGTGCCAGTAAAACCAGGGGGGAGGGCAATCAGCCCCAGCATTTT. It translates to CASKTRGEGNQPQHF. This chain connects TRBV19 to TRBJ1-5, with 7 nucleotides matching TRBD1. Germline V lookup: CDR1 LNHDA, CDR2 SQIVND (reference sequence). This CDR3 is built from 15 residues. After removal of 7 bases from V and 2 bases from J, the junction contained 8 bases not matched to a gene.

This chain links TRBV7-9 with TRBJ2-1; TRBD2 matches at 9 bases. The V and J ends lost 1 base and 2 bases, in that order; junction bases with no gene match: 6. Per the germline V gene, CDR1 is SEHNR and CDR2 is FQNEAQ (reference sequence). The CDR3 consists of 17 residues. In DNA, the CDR3 is TGTGCCAGCAGCTTAGATTCGACTAGCGGAACCTACAATGAGCAGTTCTTC. This translates into CASSLDSTSGTYNEQFF. Drawing the rest from reference TRBV7-9 and TRBJ2-1, the complete variable domain is DTGVSQNPRHKITKRGQNVTFRCDPISEHNRLYWYRQTLGQGPEFLTYFQNEAQLEKSRLLSDRFSAERPKGSFSTLEIQRTEQGDSAMYLCASSLDSTSGTYNEQFFGPGTRLTVL.

The chain links TRBV19 to TRBJ2-6; D tentatively fits TRBD1 or TRBD2 (5 bases each). The V end was cut by 3 bases, the J end by 4 bases, with 13 bases between. This CDR3 is built from 16 residues. Germline values: CDR1 LNHDA, CDR2 SQIVND (reference sequence). The CDR3 DNA reads as TGTGCCAGTAGTATGGGACCAGGCCTAGGGGCCAACGTCCTGACTTTC. Translation gives CASSMGPGLGANVLTF.

The chain uses TRBV10-1 and TRBJ2-7, with 7 bases that match TRBD2. The J segment lost 0 bases and the V segment lost 4 bases, leaving 3 bases of the junction unmatched. CDR1 WNHNN and CDR2 SYGVQD come from the germline V gene (reference sequence). The CDR3 runs 14 residues. The CDR3 loop is CASSAGGSSYEQYF. In nucleotides, the CDR3 is TGCGCCAGCAGTGCGGGGGGTAGCTCCTACGAGCAGTACTTC.

This clone was counted a single time. The CDR3: CASSQERGRKAYEQYF. For the CDR3, the DNA is TGTGCCAGCAGCCAAGAACGCGGGAGGAAGGCCTACGAGCAGTACTTC. The genes are TRBV4-2 and TRBJ2-7, with 8 bases that match TRBD2. CDR3 length: 16 residues. The trim removed 0 bases at V and 2 bases at J, leaving 6 bases unmatched. The germline CDR1 and CDR2 sequences are LGHNA and YNFKEQ.

V gene TRBV27 combines with J gene TRBJ2-3; possibly TRBD1 or TRBD2 for D (6 bases each). This CDR3 region has 15 residues. V shed 1 base and J shed 4 bases, with 12 bases lying between them. Germline CDR1 reads MNHEY; CDR2 reads SMNVEV (reference sequence). The CDR3 bases are TGTGCCAGCAGTTTATTAGTGGGGGGCGCAGATACGCAGTATTTT. Protein sequence: CASSLLVGGADTQYF.

This clone appeared once. J is TRBJ2-5 and V is TRBV28, with D tentatively TRBD2 (5 bases). In germline, CDR1 is MDHEN, CDR2 SYDVKM. CDR3 size: 15 residues. Trimming pared 0 bases from V and 2 bases from J, leaving 10 bases between. The CDR3 DNA reads TGTGCCAGCAGTTTATGGGGCCGGGGACAAGAGACCCAGTACTTC. Translation gives CASSLWGRGQETQYF.

This chain joins TRBV6-1 and TRBJ2-5, with 8 bases aligning to TRBD2. J gave up 4 bases and V 5 bases, and 9 bases lay outside the gene matches. The germline V gene has CDR1 MNHNS and CDR2 SASEGT. CDR3 length: 15 amino acids. In DNA form, the CDR3 reads TGTGCCAGCAGTCTCCCTGCGGGAGGCCCAGAGACCCAGTACTTC. Translated, it gives CASSLPAGGPETQYF.

The chain has TRBV6-5 and TRBJ1-1, with D possibly matching TRBD1 (5 bases). Germline V gene data show CDR1 as MNHEY and CDR2 as SVGAGI. Trimming stripped 2 bases from V and 5 bases from J, with 18 bases between. This CDR3 is 16 amino acids long. Here the CDR3 DNA reads TGTGCCAGCAGTTACGATAGAGGGTGGGGCAATACTGAAGCTTTCTTT. Translated, it gives CASSYDRGWGNTEAFF.

The chain joins TRBV28 to TRBJ2-7; a possible D gene is TRBD1 (7 bases). V was cut by 8 bases and J by 5 bases, with 19 bases left in between. CDR1 is MDHEN, CDR2 SYDVKM, per germline. This CDR3 contains 14 residues. The CDR3 loop is CASGGTDSADEQYF. The CDR3 nucleotides read TGTGCCAGCGGGGGGACAGATTCTGCGGACGAGCAGTACTTC.

This clone was counted a single time. J is TRBJ2-7 and V is TRBV7-2; no clear D. V was pared by 3 bases and J by 3 bases, with 21 bases between. Germline V gene sequence: CDR1 SGHTA, CDR2 FQGNSA. This CDR3 is 17 amino acids long. The DNA for the CDR3 is TGTGCCAGCAGCTTGGGCTTACCAAACTCATATATCTACGAGCAGTACTTC. It is translated as CASSLGLPNSYIYEQYF.

The gene calls are TRBV9 and TRBJ1-2; TRBD1 aligns across 10 bases. V was pared by 3 bases and J by 5 bases, with 7 bases of the junction left unmatched. CDR1 and CDR2 from the germline V gene are SGDLS and YYNGEE. This CDR3 contains 15 residues. The CDR3: CASSGWTGGSYGYTF. As DNA, the CDR3 is TGTGCCAGCAGCGGATGGACAGGGGGATCTTATGGCTACACCTTC.

This chain's CDR3 is CASSYRRDRDRLYF. The CDR3 DNA follows: TGTGCCAGCAGTTATCGCCGGGACAGGGATCGGCTGTACTTC. The genes are TRBV27 and TRBJ2-7; the match to TRBD1 covers 9 bases. Germline V lookup: CDR1 MNHEY, CDR2 SMNVEV (reference sequence). CDR3 size: 14 residues. Trimming took 4 bases from V and 12 from J; bases not matched to a gene: 13.

The chain employs TRBV7-9 and TRBJ2-5, with TRBD2 as a possible D gene (7 bases). The germline CDR1 and CDR2 sequences are SEHNR and FQNEAQ (reference sequence). The V end lost 3 bases, the J end lost 5 bases, and 13 bases lay between the germline ends. The CDR3 is 14 amino acids. The CDR3 DNA is TGTGCCAGCAGCTTTGGCGGGGGCAAGGAGACCCAGTACTTC. This gives the protein CASSFGGGKETQYF.

With respect to this clone: This CDR3 is also generated by other DNA sequences in the sample. This chain uses TRBV27 with TRBJ2-7; 8 bases are a match to TRBD2. Germline V CDR1 and CDR2: MNHEY, SMNVEV (reference sequence). The ends lost 3 bases at V and 4 bases at J; junction bases unmatched: 2. The CDR3 loop spans 13 amino acids. This chain's CDR3 is CASSFGRAYEQYF. In DNA, the CDR3 is TGTGCCAGCAGTTTCGGGAGGGCATACGAGCAGTACTTC.

The V gene is TRBV11-2, the J gene TRBJ1-1, with D possibly being TRBD1 (5 bases). V was clipped by 0 bases and J by 8 bases, with 10 bases between them. The germline gives CDR1 SGHAT, CDR2 FQNNGV. The CDR3 totals 13 residues. The CDR3 here is CASSLEHGGEAFF. The CDR3, as DNA: TGTGCCAGCAGCTTAGAGCATGGGGGAGAAGCTTTCTTT.

The chain links TRBV27 to TRBJ2-5; no clear D gene. Germline values: CDR1 MNHEY, CDR2 SMNVEV (reference sequence). The CDR3 sequence is 10 residues long. V was pared by 9 bases and J by 0 bases, with 2 bases between. For the CDR3, the DNA is TGTGCCAGGAACCAAGAGACCCAGTACTTC. As protein: CARNQETQYF.

The chain combines TRBV2 with TRBJ1-2, with 10 positions matching TRBD1. With 3 bases clipped from V and 5 bases from J, the junction kept 6 bases outside the gene matches. This CDR3 is 15 amino acids long. CDR1 and CDR2 from the germline V gene are SNHLY and FYNNEI. The CDR3 region is CASSDPGQGIYGYTF. The CDR3 DNA sequence: TGTGCCAGCAGTGACCCGGGACAGGGGATTTATGGCTACACCTTC. The full variable domain, completed using reference TRBV2 and TRBJ1-2, is EPEVTQTPSHQVTQMGQEVILRCVPISNHLYFYWYRQILGQKVEFLVSFYNNEISEKSEIFDDQFSVERPDGSNFTLKIRSTKLEDSAMYFCASSDPGQGIYGYTFGSGTRLTVV.

Only one count was recorded for this clone. The V call is TRBV6-1, the J call TRBJ2-7; D is unresolved. Germline CDR1 and CDR2: MNHNS and SASEGT. CDR3 length equals 15 residues. Trimming shortened V by 1 base and J by 0 bases, and 10 bases separated the two germline ends. The CDR3 region is CASSEGAASSYEQYF. The CDR3 nucleotides read TGTGCCAGCAGTGAAGGGGCAGCGAGCTCCTACGAGCAGTACTTC.

Remarks on this clone: The same CDR3 also results from other DNA sequences found in this sample. V and J are TRBV5-5 and TRBJ2-7; no firm D call. V lost 0 bases, J lost 3 bases, and 4 bases lay in between. The germline CDR1 and CDR2 sequences are SGHKS and YYEKEE (reference sequence). This CDR3 has 12 amino acids. CDR3 DNA sequence: TGTGCCAGCAGCTTGGTGGGCTACGAGCAGTACTTC. This gives the protein CASSLVGYEQYF.

Regarding this clone: With a much larger clone just one base away, this may be a read error. Distinct nucleotide sequences in the sample also encode this CDR3. The chain employs TRBV5-6 and TRBJ2-7, with 10 bases lining up with TRBD1. The trim removed 4 bases at V and 3 bases at J, leaving 4 bases unmatched. The CDR3 is 14 residues long. The germline gives CDR1 SGHDT, CDR2 YYEEEE. The CDR3: CASSPGTGVYEQYF. The CDR3, as DNA: TGTGCCAGCAGCCCCGGGACAGGGGTCTACGAGCAGTACTTC.

The rearrangement uses TRBV6-5 and TRBJ1-1; tentative D call: TRBD1 (5 bases). This CDR3 contains 14 residues. V gave up 6 bases and J gave up 3 bases, with 14 bases separating them. The germline V gene encodes CDR1 MNHEY and CDR2 SVGAGI. CDR3 loop: CASSPGTRYTEAFF. The CDR3 DNA reads TGTGCCAGCAGCCCCGGGACCCGATACACTGAAGCTTTCTTT.